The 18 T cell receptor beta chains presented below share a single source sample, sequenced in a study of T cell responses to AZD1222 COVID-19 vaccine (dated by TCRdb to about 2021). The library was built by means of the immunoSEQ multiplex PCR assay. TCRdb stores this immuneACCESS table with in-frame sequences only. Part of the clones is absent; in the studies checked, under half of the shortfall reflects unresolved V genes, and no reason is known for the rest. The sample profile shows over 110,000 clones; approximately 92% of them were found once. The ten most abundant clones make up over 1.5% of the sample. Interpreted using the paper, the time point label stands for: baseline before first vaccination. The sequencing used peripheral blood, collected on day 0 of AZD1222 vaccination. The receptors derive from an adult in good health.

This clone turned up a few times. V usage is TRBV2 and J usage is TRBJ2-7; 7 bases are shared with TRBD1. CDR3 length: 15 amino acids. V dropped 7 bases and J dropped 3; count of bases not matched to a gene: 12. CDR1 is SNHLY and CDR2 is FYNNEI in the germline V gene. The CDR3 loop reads CASTERGRGYYEQYF. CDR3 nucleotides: TGTGCCAGCACCGAAAGGGGCAGGGGGTACTACGAGCAGTACTTC. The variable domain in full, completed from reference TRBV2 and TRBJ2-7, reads EPEVTQTPSHQVTQMGQEVILRCVPISNHLYFYWYRQILGQKVEFLVSFYNNEISEKSEIFDDQFSVERPDGSNFTLKIRSTKLEDSAMYFCASTERGRGYYEQYFGPGTRLTVT.

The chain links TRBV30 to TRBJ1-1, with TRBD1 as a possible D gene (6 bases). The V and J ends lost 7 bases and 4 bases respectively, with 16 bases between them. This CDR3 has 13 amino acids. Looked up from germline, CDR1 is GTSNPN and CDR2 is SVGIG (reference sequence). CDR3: CALGGGRGTEAFF. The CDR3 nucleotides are TGTGCCTTAGGGGGAGGGCGGGGCACTGAAGCTTTCTTT.

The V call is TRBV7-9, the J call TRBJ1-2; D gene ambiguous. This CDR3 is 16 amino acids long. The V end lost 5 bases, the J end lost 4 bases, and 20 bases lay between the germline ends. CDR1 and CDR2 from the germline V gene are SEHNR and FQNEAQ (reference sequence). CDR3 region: CASSPLPREGIYGYTF. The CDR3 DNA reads TGTGCCAGCAGCCCCCTACCTCGGGAAGGGATCTATGGCTACACCTTC.

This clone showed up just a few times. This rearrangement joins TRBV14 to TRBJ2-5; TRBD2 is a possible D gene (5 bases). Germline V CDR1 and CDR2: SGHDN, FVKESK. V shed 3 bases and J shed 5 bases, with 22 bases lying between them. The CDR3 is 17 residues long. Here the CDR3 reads CASSQRLTLRGTETQYF. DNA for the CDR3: TGTGCCAGCAGCCAGAGGTTAACACTACGGGGTACGGAGACCCAGTACTTC.

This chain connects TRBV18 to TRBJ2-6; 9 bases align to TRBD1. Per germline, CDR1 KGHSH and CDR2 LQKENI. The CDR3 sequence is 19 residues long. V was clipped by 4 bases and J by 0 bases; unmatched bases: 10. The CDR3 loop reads CASSLLTGGHTSGANVLTF. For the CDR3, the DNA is TGTGCCAGCTCACTTCTGACAGGGGGACATACCTCTGGGGCCAACGTCCTGACTTTC. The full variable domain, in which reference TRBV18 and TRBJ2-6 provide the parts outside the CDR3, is NAGVMQNPRHLVRRRGQEARLRCSPMKGHSHVYWYRQLPEEGLKFMVYLQKENIIDESGMPKERFSAEFPKEGPSILRIQQVVRGDSAAYFCASSLLTGGHTSGANVLTFGAGSRLTVL.

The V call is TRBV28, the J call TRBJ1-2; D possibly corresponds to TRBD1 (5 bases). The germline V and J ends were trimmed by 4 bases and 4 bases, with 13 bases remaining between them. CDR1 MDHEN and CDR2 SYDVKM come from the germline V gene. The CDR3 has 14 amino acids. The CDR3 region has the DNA TGTGCCAGCAGTTGGGCCCGCGGGGGCTATGGCTACACCTTC. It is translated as CASSWARGGYGYTF.

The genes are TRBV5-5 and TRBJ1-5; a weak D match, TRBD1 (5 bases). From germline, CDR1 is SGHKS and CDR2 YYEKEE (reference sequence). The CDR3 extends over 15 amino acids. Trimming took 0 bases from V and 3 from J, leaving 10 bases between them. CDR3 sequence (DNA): TGTGCCAGCAGCTTGGGCCCAGGGAACAATCAGCCCCAGCATTTT. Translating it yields CASSLGPGNNQPQHF.

The CDR3 sequence: CASSLRLAGGDTQYF. The CDR3 region has the DNA TGTGCCAGCAGCTTACGTCTAGCCGGGGGAGATACGCAGTATTTT. This chain uses TRBV7-2 with TRBJ2-3; D is possibly TRBD2 (6 bases). The germline gives CDR1 SGHTA, CDR2 FQGNSA. The V end was cut by 2 bases, the J end by 5 bases, with 14 bases between. The CDR3 contains 15 residues.

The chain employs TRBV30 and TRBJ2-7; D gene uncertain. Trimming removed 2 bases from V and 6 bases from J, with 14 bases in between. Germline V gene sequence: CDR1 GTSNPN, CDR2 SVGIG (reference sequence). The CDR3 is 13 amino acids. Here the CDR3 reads CAWSQDLVREQYF. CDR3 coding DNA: TGTGCCTGGAGTCAGGACCTGGTACGCGAGCAGTACTTC.

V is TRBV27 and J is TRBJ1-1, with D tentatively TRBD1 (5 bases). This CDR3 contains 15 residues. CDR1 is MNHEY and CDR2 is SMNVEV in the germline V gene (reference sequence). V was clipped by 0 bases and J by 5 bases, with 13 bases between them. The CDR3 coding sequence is TGTGCCAGCAGTTTATCTGGGGGTCTCGGAACTGAAGCTTTCTTT. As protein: CASSLSGGLGTEAFF.

In DNA form, the CDR3 reads TGTGCCAGCAGCCCCTCACCACGGGACTGGTCCTACGAGCAGTACTTC. Encoded protein: CASSPSPRDWSYEQYF. V is TRBV14 and J is TRBJ2-7; tentatively, D is TRBD2 (6 bases). V shed 4 bases and J shed 1 base, with 17 bases lying between them. This CDR3 region has 16 residues. Germline values: CDR1 SGHDN, CDR2 FVKESK.

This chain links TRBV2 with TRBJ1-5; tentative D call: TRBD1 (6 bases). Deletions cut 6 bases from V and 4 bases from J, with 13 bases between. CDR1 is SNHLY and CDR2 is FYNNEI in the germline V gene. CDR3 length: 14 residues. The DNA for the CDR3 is TGTGCCAGCAGCTGGACAGCCTTTAATCAGCCCCAGCATTTT. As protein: CASSWTAFNQPQHF.

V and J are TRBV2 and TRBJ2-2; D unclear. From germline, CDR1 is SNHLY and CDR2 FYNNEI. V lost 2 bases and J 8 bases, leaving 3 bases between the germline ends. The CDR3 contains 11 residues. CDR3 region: CASSEPGELFF. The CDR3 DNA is TGTGCCAGCAGTGAACCTGGGGAGCTGTTTTTT.

The CDR3 reads CASSWQGADTEAFF. Here the CDR3 DNA reads TGTGCCAGCAGTTGGCAGGGGGCGGACACTGAAGCTTTCTTT. The chain recombines TRBV27 with TRBJ1-1; 8 bases align to TRBD1. Germline-derived CDR1 and CDR2 are MNHEY and SMNVEV (reference sequence). The CDR3 has 14 amino acids. The V segment lost 4 bases and the J segment 3 bases; nucleotides outside the gene matches: 4.

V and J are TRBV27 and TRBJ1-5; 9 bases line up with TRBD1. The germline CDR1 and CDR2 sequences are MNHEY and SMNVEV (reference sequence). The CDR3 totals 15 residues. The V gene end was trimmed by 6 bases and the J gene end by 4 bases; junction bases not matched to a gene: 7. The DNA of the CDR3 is TGTGCCAGCAGATCCACAGGGGGCAGGAATCAGCCCCAGCATTTT. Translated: CASRSTGGRNQPQHF.

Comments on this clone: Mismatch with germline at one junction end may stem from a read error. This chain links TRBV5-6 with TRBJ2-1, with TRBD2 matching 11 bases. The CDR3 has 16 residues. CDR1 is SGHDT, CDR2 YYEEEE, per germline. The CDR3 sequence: CASSLLSGRAYNEQFF. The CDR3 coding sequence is TGTGCCAGCAGCTTACTTAGCGGGAGGGCCTATAATGAGCAGTTCTTC.

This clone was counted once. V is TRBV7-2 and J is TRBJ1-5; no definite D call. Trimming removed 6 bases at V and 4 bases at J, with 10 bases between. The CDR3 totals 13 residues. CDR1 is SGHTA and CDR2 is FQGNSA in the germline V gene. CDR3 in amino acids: CASSIDLNQPQHF. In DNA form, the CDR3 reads TGTGCCAGCAGTATAGACCTGAATCAGCCCCAGCATTTT.

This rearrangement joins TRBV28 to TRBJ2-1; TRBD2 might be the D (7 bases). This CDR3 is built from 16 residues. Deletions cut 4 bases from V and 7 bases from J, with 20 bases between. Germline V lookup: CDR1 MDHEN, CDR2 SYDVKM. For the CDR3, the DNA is TGTGCCAGCAGTTCCCCCGGGGGGCGGTACATAAATGAGCAGTTCTTC. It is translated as CASSSPGGRYINEQFF.